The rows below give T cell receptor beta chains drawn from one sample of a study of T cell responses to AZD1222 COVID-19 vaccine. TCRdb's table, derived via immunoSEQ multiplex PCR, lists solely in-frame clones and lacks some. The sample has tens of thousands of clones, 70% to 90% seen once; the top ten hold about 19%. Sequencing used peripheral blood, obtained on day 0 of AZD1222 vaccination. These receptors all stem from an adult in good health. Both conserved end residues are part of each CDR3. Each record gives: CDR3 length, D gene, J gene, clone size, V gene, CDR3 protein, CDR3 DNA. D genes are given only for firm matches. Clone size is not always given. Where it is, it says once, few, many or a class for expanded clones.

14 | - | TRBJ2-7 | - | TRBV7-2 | CASSLQTASYEQYF | TGTGCCAGCAGCTTACAGACTGCCTCCTACGAGCAGTACTTC
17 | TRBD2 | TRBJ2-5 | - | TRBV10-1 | CASSYPGLAITQETQYF | TGCGCCAGCAGTTATCCGGGACTAGCGATTACGCAAGAGACCCAGTACTTC
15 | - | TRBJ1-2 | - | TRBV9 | CASSVGREGLRGYTF | TGTGCCAGCAGCGTAGGCCGGGAGGGGCTTCGGGGCTACACCTTC
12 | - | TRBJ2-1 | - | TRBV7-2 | CASSLGNNEQFF | TGTGCCAGCAGCTTAGGTAACAATGAGCAGTTCTTC
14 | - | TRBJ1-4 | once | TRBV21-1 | CASSRTATNEKLFF | TGTGCCAGCAGCAGGACAGCAACTAATGAAAAACTGTTTTTT
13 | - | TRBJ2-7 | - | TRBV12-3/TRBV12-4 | CASSLGSSYEQYF | TGTGCCAGCAGTTTGGGGAGCTCCTACGAGCAGTACTTC
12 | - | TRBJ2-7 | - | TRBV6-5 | CASSFPGYEQYF | TGTGCCAGCAGTTTCCCGGGCTACGAGCAGTACTTC
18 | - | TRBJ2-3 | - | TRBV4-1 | CASSRGWVGLSRTDTQYF | TGCGCCAGCAGCCGGGGCTGGGTTGGGCTTTCTCGCACAGATACGCAGTATTTT
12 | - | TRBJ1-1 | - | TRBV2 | CASDSLNTEAFF | TGTGCCAGTGACAGTTTGAACACTGAAGCTTTCTTT
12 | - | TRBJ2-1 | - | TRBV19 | CASSWVYNEQFF | TGTGCCAGTAGCTGGGTGTACAATGAGCAGTTCTTC
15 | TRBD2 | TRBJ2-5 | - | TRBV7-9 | CASSSGTSGSETQYF | TGTGCCAGCAGTTCCGGGACTAGCGGGAGTGAGACCCAGTACTTC
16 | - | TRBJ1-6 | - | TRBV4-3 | CASSQDEGRGNSPLHF | TGCGCCAGCAGCCAAGACGAGGGCAGGGGAAATTCACCCCTCCACTTT
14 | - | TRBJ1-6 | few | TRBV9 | CASSEGVGNSPLHF | TGTGCCAGCAGCGAGGGGGTCGGTAATTCACCCCTCCACTTT
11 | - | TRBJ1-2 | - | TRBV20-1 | CSAYSSSGYTF | TGCAGTGCCTACAGTAGCAGCGGCTACACCTTC
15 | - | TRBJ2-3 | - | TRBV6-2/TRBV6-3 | CASSYGGFNTDTQYF | TGTGCCAGCAGTTACGGAGGGTTTAACACAGATACGCAGTATTTT
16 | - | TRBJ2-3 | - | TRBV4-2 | CASSQDPSGDTDTQYF | TGTGCCAGCAGCCAAGATCCCAGCGGAGACACAGATACGCAGTATTTT
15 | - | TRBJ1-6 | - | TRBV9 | CASTLIGRLNSPLHF | TGTGCCAGTACTTTAATCGGGCGGCTTAATTCACCCCTCCACTTT
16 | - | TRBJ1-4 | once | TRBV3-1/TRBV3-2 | CASRSSGRPLNEKLFF | TGTGCCAGCAGAAGTTCGGGGCGTCCCCTTAATGAAAAACTGTTTTTT
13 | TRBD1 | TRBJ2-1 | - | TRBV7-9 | CASSWDRGNEQFF | TGTGCCAGCAGCTGGGACAGGGGCAATGAGCAGTTCTTC
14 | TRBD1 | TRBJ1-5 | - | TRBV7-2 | CASSPYRGPQPQHF | TGTGCCAGCAGCCCATACAGGGGCCCACAGCCCCAGCATTTT
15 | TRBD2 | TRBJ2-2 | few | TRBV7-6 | CASSSSGGGAGELFF | TGTGCCAGCAGCTCCTCCGGGGGAGGGGCCGGGGAGCTGTTTTTT